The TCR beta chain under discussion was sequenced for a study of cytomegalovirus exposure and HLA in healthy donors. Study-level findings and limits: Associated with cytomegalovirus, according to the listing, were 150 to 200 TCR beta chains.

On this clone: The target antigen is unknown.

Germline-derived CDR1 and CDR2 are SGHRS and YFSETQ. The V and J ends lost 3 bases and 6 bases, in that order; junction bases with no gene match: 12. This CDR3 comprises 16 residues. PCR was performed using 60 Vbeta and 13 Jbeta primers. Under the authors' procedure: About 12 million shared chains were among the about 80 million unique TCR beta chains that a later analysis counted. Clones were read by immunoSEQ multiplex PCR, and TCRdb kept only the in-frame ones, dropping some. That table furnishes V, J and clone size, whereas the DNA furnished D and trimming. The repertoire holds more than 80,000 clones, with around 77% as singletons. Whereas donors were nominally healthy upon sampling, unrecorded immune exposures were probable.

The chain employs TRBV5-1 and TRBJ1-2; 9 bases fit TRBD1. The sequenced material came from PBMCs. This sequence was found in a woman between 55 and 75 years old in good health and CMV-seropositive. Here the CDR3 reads CASSSTGGKGLDGYTF. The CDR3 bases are TGCGCCAGCAGCTCGACAGGGGGAAAGGGTTTGGATGGCTACACCTTC.